These 14 T cell receptor beta chains originate from one sample sequenced in a study of T-cell memory formation after mild COVID-19. TCRdb re-called the 5' RACE reads with MiXCR, one entry per CDR3 protein. The data show around 99,000 distinct CDR3 sequences, around an eighth seen once. The sample was PBMCs or a T cell subset sorted from them (not recorded which). These receptors originate from a man aged 18 to 29 who had mild COVID-19 (a few samples of this study predate the infection). Cell type and time point are not known.

This clonotype came up many times. V usage is TRBV4-3 and J usage is TRBJ2-1, with D possibly matching TRBD2 (5 bases). The CDR3 extends over 16 amino acids. Germline V gene data show CDR1 as LGHNA and CDR2 as YSLEER. V was pared by 0 bases and J by 9 bases, with 18 bases between. CDR3 residues: CASSQDPRSLGSEQFF. As DNA, the CDR3 is TGCGCCAGCAGCCAAGATCCCCGATCCCTGGGGAGTGAGCAGTTCTTC.

J is TRBJ1-1 and V is TRBV15, with unresolved D. The germline V gene encodes CDR1 LNHNV and CDR2 YYDKDF (reference sequence). The CDR3 has 15 residues. Trimming shortened V by 0 bases and J by 6 bases, and 14 bases separated the two germline ends. The CDR3 DNA reads TGTGCCACCAGCAGAGATCTGGGGTCGGGTTCTGAAGCTTTCTTT. It encodes CATSRDLGSGSEAFF.

This clonotype has just a few counts. The V and J genes are TRBV4-1 and TRBJ2-2; 7 bases agree with TRBD1. There are 15 residues in the CDR3. CDR1 is MGHRA, CDR2 YSYEKL, per germline. Losses at the gene ends were 3 bases for V and 1 base for J; bases not matched to a gene: 2. This chain's CDR3 is CASSHYRGNTGELFF. The DNA of the CDR3 is TGCGCCAGCAGCCACTACAGGGGGAACACCGGGGAGCTGTTTTTT.

The chain uses TRBV5-6 and TRBJ2-7; D unresolved. Germline-derived CDR1 and CDR2 are SGHDT and YYEEEE. The CDR3 has 15 residues. V was clipped by 4 bases and J by 2 bases, with 16 bases between them. The chain's CDR3 is CASSPEARVAYEQYV. The DNA of the CDR3 is TGTGCCAGCAGCCCTGAAGCTAGGGTAGCCTACGAGCAGTACGTC.

DNA of the CDR3: TGTGCCAGCAGTGAACTAGCGAGGTACAATGAGCAGTTCTTC. Translated, it gives CASSELARYNEQFF. V gene TRBV2 combines with J gene TRBJ2-1, with D possibly TRBD2 on 6 matching bases. Trimming removed 2 bases from V and 4 bases from J, with 9 bases in between. CDR3 length: 14 residues. The germline CDR1 and CDR2 sequences are SNHLY and FYNNEI.

This clonotype was counted many times. CDR3 coding DNA: TGTGCCAGCAGCCGATCCCTACAGGGGGGCACAGATACGCAGTATTTT. The encoded protein is CASSRSLQGGTDTQYF. The chain links TRBV11-2 to TRBJ2-3; TRBD1 aligns across 8 bases. V was pared by 5 bases and J by 1 base, with 8 bases of the junction left unmatched. Germline CDR1 SGHAT, CDR2 FQNNGV. The CDR3 is made up of 16 amino acids.

This clonotype occurred a few times. This rearrangement joins TRBV10-2 to TRBJ2-3; D gene ambiguous. The ends were cut back, 3 bases at V and 2 bases at J, with 9 bases in the middle. This CDR3 is 14 amino acids long. CDR1 and CDR2 (germline): WSHSY, SAAADI. The CDR3: CASSDRSITDTQYF. CDR3 coding DNA: TGCGCCAGCAGTGACAGGAGTATCACAGATACGCAGTATTTT.

This clonotype has more than one count but fewer than ten. CDR3 sequence: CASETLEGLASYEQYV. For the CDR3, the DNA is TGTGCCAGCGAGACCCTGGAGGGATTGGCGTCCTACGAGCAGTACGTC. V is TRBV7-2 and J is TRBJ2-7, with D possibly being TRBD2 (6 bases). Trimming pared 8 bases from V and 1 base from J, leaving 21 bases between. The CDR3 has 16 residues. The germline V gene has CDR1 SGHTA and CDR2 FQGNSA.

CDR3 DNA sequence: TGTGCCAGCAGTCAGTGGGACGGACCAGCCAAAAACATTCAGTACTTC. This sequence encodes CASSQWDGPAKNIQYF. The chain links TRBV27 to TRBJ2-4; the D call may be TRBD1 or TRBD2 (5 bases each). With 5 bases removed from V and 0 bases from J, the gap between germline ends came to 14 bases. The germline CDR1 and CDR2 sequences are MNHEY and SMNVEV (reference sequence). The CDR3 consists of 16 residues.

This chain connects TRBV4-3 to TRBJ2-1; no clear D gene. This CDR3 has 15 amino acids. Germline CDR1 and CDR2: LGHNA and YSLEER. V was trimmed by 1 base and J by 5 bases, leaving 12 bases between them. The CDR3 coding sequence is TGCGCCAGCAGCCAAGGGGCTCTGGGCCACAATGAGCAGTTCTTC. This gives the protein CASSQGALGHNEQFF.

This clonotype came up a few times. This chain connects TRBV6-6 to TRBJ2-7; D is perhaps TRBD1 (6 bases). Germline CDR1 is MNHNY and CDR2 is SVGAGI (reference sequence). The CDR3 runs to 15 residues. Trimming took 0 bases from V and 4 from J, leaving 13 bases between them. The CDR3 loop reads CASSYSPSGAYEQYV. The CDR3 DNA follows: TGTGCCAGCAGTTACTCGCCCTCAGGGGCTTACGAGCAGTACGTC.

A few counts support this clonotype. The V call is TRBV20-1, the J call TRBJ1-1; D is unclear. The V gene lost 2 bases and the J gene lost 4 bases, with 14 bases spanning the gap. The CDR3 spans 14 residues. CDR1 is DFQATT, CDR2 SNEGSKA, per germline (reference sequence). CDR3 sequence reads: CSARPLTLSTEAFF. The CDR3 bases are TGCAGTGCTAGACCATTGACCCTTAGCACTGAAGCTTTCTTT.

This sequence joins TRBV25-1 and TRBJ2-3; D possibly corresponds to TRBD2 (5 bases). V dropped 1 base and J dropped 4 bases, with 9 bases sitting between them. The CDR3 is 14 amino acids. The germline V gene encodes CDR1 MGHDK and CDR2 SYGVNS. This CDR3 is CASSEFRGSDTQYF. In DNA form, the CDR3 reads TGTGCCAGCAGTGAATTTCGGGGTTCAGATACGCAGTATTTT.

The chain recombines TRBV7-9 with TRBJ1-1; the match to TRBD1 covers 9 bases. Germline V lookup: CDR1 SEHNR, CDR2 FQNEAQ (reference sequence). The trim removed 5 bases at V and 5 bases at J, leaving 6 bases unmatched. This CDR3 spans 14 amino acids. This chain's CDR3 is CASSETGGLTEAFF. The CDR3 DNA is TGTGCCAGCAGCGAAACAGGGGGCTTAACTGAAGCTTTCTTT.